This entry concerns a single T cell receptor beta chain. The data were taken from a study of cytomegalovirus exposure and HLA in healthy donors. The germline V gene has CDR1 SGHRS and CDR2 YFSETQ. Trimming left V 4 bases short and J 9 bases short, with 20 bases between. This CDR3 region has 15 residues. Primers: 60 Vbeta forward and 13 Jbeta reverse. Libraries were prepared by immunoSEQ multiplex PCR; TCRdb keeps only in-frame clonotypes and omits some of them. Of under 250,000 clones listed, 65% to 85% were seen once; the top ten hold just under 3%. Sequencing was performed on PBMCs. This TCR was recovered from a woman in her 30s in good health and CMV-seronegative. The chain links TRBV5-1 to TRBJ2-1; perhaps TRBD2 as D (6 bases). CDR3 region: CASSSGAGAFGEQFF. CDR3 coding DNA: TGCGCCAGCAGCAGTGGAGCGGGTGCCTTTGGTGAGCAGTTCTTC. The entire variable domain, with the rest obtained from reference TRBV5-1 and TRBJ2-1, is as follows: KAGVTQTPRYLIKTRGQQVTLSCSPISGHRSVSWYQQTPGQGLQFLFEYFSETQRNKGNFPGRFSGRQFSNSRSEMNVSTLELGDSALYLCASSSGAGAFGEQFFGPGTRLTVL.